The present T cell receptor (beta chain) was sequenced within a study of OX40 agonist ivuxolimab in advanced cancers. Whole-study findings and limits: Averaged across samples, CD8+ T cells carried more expanded clones than CD4+ did. The study found among the lowest clonal expansion in partial responders at 0.1-3.0 mg/kg.

Autoimmune disease history or systemic immunosuppression barred patients. On cycle 4 day 1 and cycle 7 day 1, as well as at baseline, blood was sampled. To note about this clone: Antigen unknown.

This CDR3 spans 13 amino acids. Trimming left V 4 bases short and J 4 bases short, with 10 bases between. From germline, CDR1 is SGHRS and CDR2 YFSETQ. Here immunoSEQ multiplex PCR was the method, and the copy in TCRdb shows in-frame clones only, minus some. The sample consists of about 71,000 clones, about 90% of them appearing once. This chain links TRBV5-1 with TRBJ2-3; D is uncertain. The sequencing used CD4+ or CD8+ T cells sorted from blood, collected in a trial of the OX40 agonist ivuxolimab. The clonotype comes from an adult with an advanced solid tumor such as melanoma, head and neck, liver or kidney cancer. CDR3 amino acids: CASSAGESDTQYF. The CDR3 nucleotides are TGCGCCAGCAGCGCTGGAGAGTCAGATACGCAGTATTTT.